This T cell receptor (beta chain) was observed in a study of vaccination effects on CD4 cells after COVID-19. Study context: BNT162b2 vaccine or mRNA-1273 vaccine was given to participants in two doses. Study observations and caveats: Clones induced by infection and by vaccine showed marked clonal contraction late after vaccination.

Using viral peptide pools, the ViraFEST assay grew out antigen-specific CD4+ T cells prior to sequencing. Culture lasted under 13 days before CD4+ T cell isolation. This person caught SARS-CoV-2 sometime from March to December 2020, and PCR testing confirmed the infection. Points on this clone: Its antigen remains unknown.

Measured with immunoSEQ multiplex PCR; TCRdb has only the in-frame clones, and not every one. In the table there are 40,000 or so clones, around 72% of which are singletons. This material consisted of CD4+ T cells from PBMCs cultured with a peptide pool, taken before COVID-19 vaccination. This clonotype was sampled from a human donor who had a prior SARS-CoV-2 infection.

The CDR3 nucleotides are TGCAGCGAGAGGACGGCCGGCCGACAGCCCCAGCATTTT. Translated: CSERTAGRQPQHF. V is TRBV29-1 and J is TRBJ1-5; no reliable D call. V gave up 7 bases and J gave up 7 bases, with 17 bases separating them. In germline, CDR1 is SQVTM, CDR2 ANQGSEA. The CDR3 is 13 residues long.